These 24 T cell receptor beta chains came from one sample sequenced in a study of blood T cell repertoires in COVID-19. Libraries were prepared by immunoSEQ multiplex PCR; TCRdb keeps only in-frame clonotypes and omits some of them. Among over 200,000 clones listed, 88% were seen once. Sequenced input: peripheral blood. The source of these receptors is a woman in her fifties or sixties with acute or convalescent COVID-19.

This chain joins TRBV19 and TRBJ2-2, with D perhaps TRBD2 (6 bases). Trimming shortened V by 3 bases and J by 3 bases, and 14 bases separated the two germline ends. Germline V gene data show CDR1 as LNHDA and CDR2 as SQIVND (reference sequence). CDR3 length: 16 residues. The CDR3 reads CASSIRTSLDTGELFF. For the CDR3, the DNA is TGTGCCAGTAGTATTAGAACTAGCTTGGACACCGGGGAGCTGTTTTTT.

The chain links TRBV28 to TRBJ2-2, with 9 bases that match TRBD1. The CDR3 has 19 residues. Trimming removed 6 bases from V and 1 base from J; junction bases left unmatched: 15. In germline, CDR1 is MDHEN, CDR2 SYDVKM. The CDR3 DNA is TGTGCCAGCAGGCGAATACAGGGGGCCTCAATACGGAACACCGGGGAGCTGTTTTTT. Residues: CASRRIQGASIRNTGELFF.

This clone was found a few times. The gene calls are TRBV6-5 and TRBJ2-3; tentatively, D is TRBD2 (7 bases). V was cut by 5 bases and J by 4 bases, with 16 bases left in between. The CDR3 contains 15 residues. Germline values: CDR1 MNHEY, CDR2 SVGAGI. The CDR3 region has the DNA TGTGCCAGCAGTCCGGGGGGCCAGGCTCCAGATACGCAGTATTTT. This encodes CASSPGGQAPDTQYF.

V usage is TRBV9 and J usage is TRBJ2-2, with D perhaps matching TRBD2 (7 bases). This CDR3 has 15 residues. Trimming took off 1 base at V and 3 bases at J, with 10 bases between the two ends. Germline values: CDR1 SGDLS, CDR2 YYNGEE. The CDR3 DNA reads TGTGCCAGCAGCGTATCGGGGGGCTACACCGGGGAGCTGTTTTTT. This sequence encodes CASSVSGGYTGELFF.

The V and J genes are TRBV5-1 and TRBJ2-7, with 7 bases aligning to TRBD2. The CDR3 loop spans 14 amino acids. Germline V gene data show CDR1 as SGHRS and CDR2 as YFSETQ. V lost 1 base to trimming and J lost 2 bases; unmatched junction nucleotides: 3. The CDR3 is CASSLTSDPYEQYF. CDR3 in DNA: TGCGCCAGCAGCTTGACTAGCGATCCCTACGAGCAGTACTTC.

In DNA form, the CDR3 reads TGTGCTAGTGGTTTGGTAGGGGGACAGTACACTGAAGCTTTCTTT. As protein: CASGLVGGQYTEAFF. The chain is built from TRBV12-5 and TRBJ1-1; 7 bases are a match to TRBD1. Germline loops: CDR1 LGHNT, CDR2 FRNRAP. The CDR3 loop spans 15 amino acids. J gave up 3 bases and V 0 bases, and 4 bases lay outside the gene matches.

The rearrangement joins TRBV18 to TRBJ2-1; 7 bases map to TRBD2. V lost 1 base and J lost 5; bases outside the gene matches: 8. CDR1 is KGHSH and CDR2 is LQKENI in the germline V gene. The CDR3 is 16 amino acids. The CDR3 DNA reads TGTGCCAGCTCACCACGGGGCTCTAGCGGAAACAATGAGCAGTTCTTC. Translated: CASSPRGSSGNNEQFF.

The chain carries TRBV27 and TRBJ2-3, with a weak D call TRBD2 (6 bases). CDR3 size: 15 residues. The germline V and J ends were trimmed by 6 bases and 5 bases, with 18 bases remaining between them. Per germline, CDR1 MNHEY and CDR2 SMNVEV (reference sequence). CDR3 in amino acids: CASRPYGRSGDTQYF. CDR3 bases: TGTGCCAGCAGGCCCTATGGGAGGTCGGGAGATACGCAGTATTTT.

This clone appeared a few times. J is TRBJ1-1 and V is TRBV19; D possibly corresponds to TRBD1 (5 bases). CDR1 and CDR2 from the germline V gene are LNHDA and SQIVND (reference sequence). This CDR3 has 15 residues. Trimming shortened V by 3 bases and J by 3 bases, and 14 bases separated the two germline ends. This CDR3 is CASSMLGSGDTEAFF. The CDR3 DNA follows: TGTGCCAGTAGTATGTTGGGCTCGGGGGACACTGAAGCTTTCTTT.

The V gene is TRBV11-2, the J gene TRBJ2-3, with a possible D match to TRBD2 (6 bases). Germline CDR1 SGHAT, CDR2 FQNNGV. The V end lost 1 base, the J end lost 5 bases, and 13 bases lay between the germline ends. The CDR3 has 15 residues. The CDR3 bases are TGTGCCAGCAGCTTAGTCGGAGGGCGGGGAGATACGCAGTATTTT. Translated, it gives CASSLVGGRGDTQYF.

This clone is a singleton in its sample. The chain has TRBV2 and TRBJ2-1, with TRBD2 matching over 13 bases. The junction had 9 bases not matched to a gene; V was cut back by 4 bases and J by 9 bases. The CDR3 runs 16 residues. Germline V gene data show CDR1 as SNHLY and CDR2 as FYNNEI. CDR3 nucleotide sequence: TGTGCCAGCAGTGCCATACTAGCGGGGGGGCATAGTGAGCAGTTCTTC. It codes for CASSAILAGGHSEQFF. The variable domain in full, completed from reference TRBV2 and TRBJ2-1, reads EPEVTQTPSHQVTQMGQEVILRCVPISNHLYFYWYRQILGQKVEFLVSFYNNEISEKSEIFDDQFSVERPDGSNFTLKIRSTKLEDSAMYFCASSAILAGGHSEQFFGPGTRLTVL.

The genes are TRBV7-2 and TRBJ1-1, with D perhaps matching TRBD1 (5 bases). CDR3 length: 13 amino acids. Trimming stripped 4 bases from V and 1 base from J, with 7 bases between. In germline, CDR1 is SGHTA, CDR2 FQGNSA. In nucleotides, the CDR3 is TGTGCCAGCAGCTCACAGGAGAACACTGAAGCTTTCTTT. Amino acid sequence: CASSSQENTEAFF.

The CDR3 here is CASSPNQGQKNTGELFF. In DNA, the CDR3 is TGTGCCAGCTCACCCAATCAGGGACAGAAGAACACCGGGGAGCTGTTTTTT. The V gene is TRBV18, the J gene TRBJ2-2; TRBD1 matches at 7 bases. Germline CDR1 and CDR2: KGHSH and LQKENI. With V trimmed by 3 bases and J by 1 base, 8 bases remained unmatched. The CDR3 is made up of 17 amino acids.

The gene calls are TRBV6-5 and TRBJ2-1; D remains ambiguous. Trimming took 7 bases from V and 7 from J, leaving 8 bases between them. This CDR3 is 11 amino acids long. CDR1 is MNHEY, CDR2 SVGAGI, per germline. The DNA for the CDR3 is TGTGCCAGCAACCAGGTGAATGAGCAGTTCTTC. Protein: CASNQVNEQFF.

The rearrangement links TRBV28 to TRBJ1-4; the match to TRBD1 covers 7 bases. CDR1 and CDR2 (germline): MDHEN, SYDVKM. There are 14 residues in the CDR3. J was trimmed by 8 bases and V by 5 bases; bases with no gene match: 8. CDR3 bases: TGTGCCAGCAGTGGTGGGACAGCGGCGGAAAAACTGTTTTTT. Encoded protein: CASSGGTAAEKLFF.

The V call is TRBV29-1, the J call TRBJ2-2; 9 nucleotides match TRBD1. The V gene's germline CDR1 is SQVTM and CDR2 ANQGSEA. The CDR3 covers 14 residues. The V gene end was trimmed by 7 bases and the J gene end by 4 bases; junction bases not matched to a gene: 7. The CDR3 sequence: CSARDREVTGELFF. CDR3 sequence (DNA): TGCAGCGCGCGGGACAGGGAAGTCACCGGGGAGCTGTTTTTT.

This rearrangement joins TRBV5-1 to TRBJ2-1; D gene unclear. V lost 4 bases and J lost 1, with 9 bases in between. The CDR3 covers 14 residues. CDR1 and CDR2 (germline): SGHRS, YFSETQ. CDR3 amino acids: CASSLGRSYNEQFF. The CDR3 region has the DNA TGCGCCAGCAGCCTGGGTCGGTCCTACAATGAGCAGTTCTTC.

The chain recombines TRBV10-2 with TRBJ1-6; 8 bases match TRBD1. This CDR3 has 13 residues. The germline V gene has CDR1 WSHSY and CDR2 SAAADI. V lost 6 bases and J lost 9; bases outside the gene matches: 4. The CDR3 bases are TGCGCCAGCAGAGGACAGGGCACTTCACCCCTCCACTTT. This sequence encodes CASRGQGTSPLHF.

The chain links TRBV29-1 to TRBJ2-1; TRBD1 agrees at 8 bases. The CDR3 is 14 residues long. With V trimmed by 7 bases and J by 2 bases, 7 bases remained unmatched. Germline CDR1 and CDR2: SQVTM and ANQGSEA. The CDR3 is CSAFEDRAYNEQFF. DNA of the CDR3: TGCAGCGCGTTTGAGGACAGGGCCTACAATGAGCAGTTCTTC.

The rearrangement joins TRBV6-5 to TRBJ1-6; TRBD1 matches 9 bases. CDR3 length equals 14 residues. Germline V gene lookup returns CDR1 MNHEY and CDR2 SVGAGI. V gave up 7 bases and J gave up 7 bases; unmatched junction bases: 5. CDR3 DNA: TGTGCCAGCATGGGGGGACAGGGAAATTCACCCCTCCACTTT. Translation: CASMGGQGNSPLHF.

This chain joins TRBV7-8 and TRBJ1-3; possibly TRBD1 for D (5 bases). V gave up 3 bases and J gave up 0 bases, with 12 bases separating them. The CDR3 length is 16 residues. Germline V gives CDR1 SGHVS, CDR2 FQNEAQ. The CDR3 DNA is TGTGCCAGCAGCTTTCCAAACAGGCTCTCTGGAAACACCATATATTTT. It translates to CASSFPNRLSGNTIYF.

The V and J genes are TRBV5-1 and TRBJ1-5; D uncertain. Per germline, CDR1 SGHRS and CDR2 YFSETQ. The CDR3 has 15 residues. V shed 3 bases and J shed 5 bases, with 15 bases lying between them. The CDR3 DNA is TGCGCCAGCAGCTCGTCGGAGGTCCGGGATCAGCCCCAGCATTTT. Amino acids: CASSSSEVRDQPQHF.

This sequence joins TRBV28 and TRBJ1-2; no definite D call. CDR3 size: 14 residues. Germline V CDR1 and CDR2: MDHEN, SYDVKM. V was trimmed by 2 bases and J by 8 bases, leaving 15 bases between them. CDR3 sequence reads: CASSLVSRSEGYTF. CDR3 nucleotide sequence: TGTGCCAGCAGTTTAGTATCTAGAAGCGAGGGCTACACCTTC.

The CDR3, as DNA: TGTGCCAGCAGTCATAGCGGGGTGTCCTGGGATACGCAGTATTTT. This translates into CASSHSGVSWDTQYF. The chain carries TRBV7-9 and TRBJ2-3; 8 bases are shared with TRBD2. Trimming took 6 bases from V and 6 from J; bases not matched to a gene: 11. Germline V gene sequence: CDR1 SEHNR, CDR2 FQNEAQ (reference sequence). This CDR3 has 15 residues.